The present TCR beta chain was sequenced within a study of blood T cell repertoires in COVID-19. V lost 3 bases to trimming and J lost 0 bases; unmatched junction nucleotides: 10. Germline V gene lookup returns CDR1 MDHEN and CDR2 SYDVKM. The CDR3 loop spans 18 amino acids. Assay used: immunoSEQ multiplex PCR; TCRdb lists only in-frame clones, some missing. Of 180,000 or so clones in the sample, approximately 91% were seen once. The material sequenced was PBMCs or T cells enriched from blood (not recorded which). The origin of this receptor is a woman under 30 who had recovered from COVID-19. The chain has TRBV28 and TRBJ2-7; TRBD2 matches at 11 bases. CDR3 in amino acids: CASSFPFNSGRDSYEQYF. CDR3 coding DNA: TGTGCCAGCAGTTTCCCCTTTAATAGCGGGAGGGACTCCTACGAGCAGTACTTC.